This T cell receptor beta chain was retrieved from a study of long-term antiretroviral therapy in people with HIV. The assay, immunoSEQ v3.0, was run at survey level. Produced via immunoSEQ multiplex PCR; TCRdb's table is partial and in-frame only. The sample contains tens of thousands of clones, over 70% of which appear only once. This CDR3 has 17 residues. CDR1 SGHNT and CDR2 YYREEE come from the germline V gene (reference sequence). The V gene lost 0 bases and the J gene lost 2 bases, with 16 bases spanning the gap. Whole-study results and caveats: Pre-ART clonal expansions dominated every time point's repertoire. Once patients were on ART, diversity went higher but still fell short of transplant donor controls. Specimens of blood were obtained during about 2004 to 2017, possibly under older ART regimens.

Every donor contributed at least one pre-ART and at least two post-ART PBMC samples. Concerning this clone itself: No antigen is known for it.

Material: unsorted PBMCs, obtained 1.2 years after starting antiretroviral therapy. J is TRBJ2-3 and V is TRBV5-4; D is possibly TRBD2 (6 bases). This sequence was found in a woman aged 40 to 49 with HIV. CDR3 coding DNA: TGTGCCAGCAGCTTGGAATGGTGGGAGGACGACACAGATACGCAGTATTTT. Amino acid sequence: CASSLEWWEDDTDTQYF.